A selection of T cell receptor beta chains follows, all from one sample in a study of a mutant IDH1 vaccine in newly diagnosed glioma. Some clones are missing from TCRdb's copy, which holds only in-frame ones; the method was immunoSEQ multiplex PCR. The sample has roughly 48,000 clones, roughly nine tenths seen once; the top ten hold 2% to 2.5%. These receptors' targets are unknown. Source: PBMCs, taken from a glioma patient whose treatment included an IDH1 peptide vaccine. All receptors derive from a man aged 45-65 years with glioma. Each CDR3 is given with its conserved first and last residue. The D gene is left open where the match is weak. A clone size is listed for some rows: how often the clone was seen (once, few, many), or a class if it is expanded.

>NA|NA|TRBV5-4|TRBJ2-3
TGTGCCGCCAGGGACGGTGCCCGCACAGATACGCAGTATTTT
CAARDGARTDTQYF
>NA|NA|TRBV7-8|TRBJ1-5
TGTGCCAGCAGCCCCTGGGGGCGGGATCAGCCCCAGCATTTT
CASSPWGRDQPQHF
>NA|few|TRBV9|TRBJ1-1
TGTGCCAGCAGCGTAGCGGACACTGAAGCTTTCTTT
CASSVADTEAFF
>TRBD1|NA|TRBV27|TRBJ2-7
TGTGCCAGCAGTTTATCCCGGACAGGGTCAACCTACGAGCAGTACTTC
CASSLSRTGSTYEQYF
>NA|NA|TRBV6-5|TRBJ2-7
TGTGCCAGCAGTTACTCGGACAGCAGCTCCTACGAGCAGTACTTC
CASSYSDSSSYEQYF
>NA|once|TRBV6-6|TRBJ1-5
TGTGCCAGCAGCCAAACAGTGGGGCAGCCCCAGCATTTT
CASSQTVGQPQHF
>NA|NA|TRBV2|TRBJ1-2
TGTGCCAGCCGGGCAATAGATGGCTACACCTTC
CASRAIDGYTF
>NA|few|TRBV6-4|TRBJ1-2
TGTGCCAGCAGTGCAGAGCCGACGGTGAATGGCTACACCTTC
CASSAEPTVNGYTF
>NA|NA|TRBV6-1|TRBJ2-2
TGTGCCAGCAGCTCCCCTCACACCGGGGAGCTGTTTTTT
CASSSPHTGELFF
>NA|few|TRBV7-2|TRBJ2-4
TGTGCCAGCAGCGCAGGTGGGGGCCTTTCCTCCAAAAACATTCAGTACTTC
CASSAGGGLSSKNIQYF
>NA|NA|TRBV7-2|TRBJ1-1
TGTGCCAGCAGCGGGCAGACAGGCGGGTTGAGGGCTGAAGCTTTCTTT
CASSGQTGGLRAEAFF
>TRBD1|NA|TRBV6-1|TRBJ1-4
TGTGCCAGCCTTCCAGGGGGCGGAAAACTGTTTTTT
CASLPGGGKLFF
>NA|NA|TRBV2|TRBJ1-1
TGTGCCAGCGTTGCGTCTAGGGGCACTGAAGCTTTCTTT
CASVASRGTEAFF
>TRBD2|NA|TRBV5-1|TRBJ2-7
TGCGCCAGCAGCTCCAGCGGGACTTCCTACGAGCAGTACTTC
CASSSSGTSYEQYF
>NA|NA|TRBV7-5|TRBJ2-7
TGTGCCAGAAGCCCCCCCGTGGGGGAAAGGTTAGTTGAGCAGTACTTC
CARSPPVGERLVEQYF
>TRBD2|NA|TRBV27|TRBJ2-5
TGTGCCAGCAGTTCCCTCCCGGGACTAGCGGACCCGGGGACCCAGTACTTC
CASSSLPGLADPGTQYF
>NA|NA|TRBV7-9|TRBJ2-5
TGTGCCAGCAGCTTAGTGGAAGGGGCTCCAGAGACCCAGTACTTC
CASSLVEGAPETQYF
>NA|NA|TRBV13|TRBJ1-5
TGTGCCAGCAGCTTAAGGCAGGAGGGCAGCAATCAGCCCCAGCATTTT
CASSLRQEGSNQPQHF
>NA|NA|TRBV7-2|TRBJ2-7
TGTGCCAGCAGCTTGGTCGGCGACCAATACGAGCAGTACTTC
CASSLVGDQYEQYF
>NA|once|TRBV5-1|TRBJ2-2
TGCGCCAGCAGCTTGGGGCAGGGCGGAACCGGGGAGCTGTTTTTT
CASSLGQGGTGELFF
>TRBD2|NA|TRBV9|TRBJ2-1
TGTGCCAGCAGCGTAAGACTAGCGGGCCCCAATGAGCAGTTCTTC
CASSVRLAGPNEQFF
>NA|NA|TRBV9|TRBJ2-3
TGTGCCAGCAGCGTAGGGGGGGCTGACACAGATACGCAGTATTTT
CASSVGGADTDTQYF
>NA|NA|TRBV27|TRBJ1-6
TGTGCCAGCAGTTTATATGGACGTAATTCACCCCTCCACTTT
CASSLYGRNSPLHF
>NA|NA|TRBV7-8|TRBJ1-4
TGTGCCAGCAGCACCGGGACTAATGAAAAACTGTTTTTT
CASSTGTNEKLFF
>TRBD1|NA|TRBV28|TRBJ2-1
TGTGCCAGCAGTTTACCGGGACAGGGAATCTACAATGAGCAGTTCTTC
CASSLPGQGIYNEQFF
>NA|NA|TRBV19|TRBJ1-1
TGTGCCAGTAGTATCGGCCCTGAAGCTTTCTTT
CASSIGPEAFF
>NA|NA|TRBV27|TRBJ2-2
TGTGCCTCCCGGGTCACTTCCGCGAACACCGGGGAGCTGTTTTTT
CASRVTSANTGELFF
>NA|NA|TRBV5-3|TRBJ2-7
TGTGCCAGAAGCCGCCGTCAACAGGGTAGTTGTTTCGGCGAGCAGTACTTC
CARSRRQQGSCFGEQYF
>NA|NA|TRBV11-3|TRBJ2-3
TGTGCCAGCAGCTTAGACCGGCGAGATACGCAGTATTTT
CASSLDRRDTQYF
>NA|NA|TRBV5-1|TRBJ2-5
TGCGCCAGCAGCCAAGCTTTCTGGTCAGGAGCTTCGGAGACCCAGTACTTC
CASSQAFWSGASETQYF
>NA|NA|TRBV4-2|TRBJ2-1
TGTGCCAGCAGCCAAGATCGCCGGAGCTCCTACAATGAGCAGTTCTTC
CASSQDRRSSYNEQFF
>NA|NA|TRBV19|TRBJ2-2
TGTGCCAGTAGTATCAAGGTCGGGGCCGGGGAGCTGTTTTTT
CASSIKVGAGELFF
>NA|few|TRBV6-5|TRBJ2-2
TGTGCCAGCAGTCCGTCATGGAACGGGGAGCTGTTTTTT
CASSPSWNGELFF
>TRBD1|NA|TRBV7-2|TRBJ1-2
TGTGCCAGCAGCTTAGGGGGACAGGGGAACTATGGCTACACCTTC
CASSLGGQGNYGYTF
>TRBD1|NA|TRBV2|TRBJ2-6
TGTGCCAGCAGTGCACAGGGGGCGACTGGGGCCAACGTCCTGACTTTC
CASSAQGATGANVLTF
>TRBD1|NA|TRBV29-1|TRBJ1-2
TGCAGCGTTGCCGAGGGGGCCTATGGCTACACCTTC
CSVAEGAYGYTF
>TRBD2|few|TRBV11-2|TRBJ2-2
TGTGCCAGCAGCTTTCGGTCCAGGATCACTAGCGGGAGAACCGGGGAGCTGTTTTTT
CASSFRSRITSGRTGELFF
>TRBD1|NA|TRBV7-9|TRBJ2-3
TGTGCCAGCAGCTTAGCTGACACAAGGACAGGCCCCACAGATACGCAGTATTTT
CASSLADTRTGPTDTQYF
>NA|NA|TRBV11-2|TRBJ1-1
TGTGCCAGCAGGGCAGGGACGGGGACTGAAGCTTTCTTT
CASRAGTGTEAFF
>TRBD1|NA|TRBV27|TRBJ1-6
TGTGCCAGCAGTTTAAGACAGGGTTATTCACCCCTCCACTTT
CASSLRQGYSPLHF
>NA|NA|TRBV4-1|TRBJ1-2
TGCGCCAGCAGCCCGAGACGGACAGAAAACTATGGCTACACCTTC
CASSPRRTENYGYTF
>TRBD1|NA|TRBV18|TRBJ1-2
TGTGCCAGCTCACCTGGGACAGGGCTTAACTATGGCTACACCTTC
CASSPGTGLNYGYTF
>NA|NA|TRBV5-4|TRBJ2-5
TGTGCCAGCAGCCCCCCGGGACGGCCTAAGGTAGAGACCCAGTACTTC
CASSPPGRPKVETQYF
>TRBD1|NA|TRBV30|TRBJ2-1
TGTGCCTGGAGGGACAGGGTATACAATGAGCAGTTCTTC
CAWRDRVYNEQFF
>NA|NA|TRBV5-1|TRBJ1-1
TGCGCCAGCAGCCCCTCAGGCAGGGTTCACATGAACACTGAAGCTTTCTTT
CASSPSGRVHMNTEAFF
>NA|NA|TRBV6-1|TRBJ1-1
TGTGCCAGCTCCGCAGACTTGAACACTGAAGCTTTCTTT
CASSADLNTEAFF
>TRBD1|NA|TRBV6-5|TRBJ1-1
TGTGCCAGCAGTTACTCGGGGACAGGGGCTGAAGCTTTCTTT
CASSYSGTGAEAFF